Below, one T cell receptor beta chain is given with its context. What antigen it recognizes has not been identified. Base-call qualities are not available, and no considerably larger clone is one nucleotide away. These data come from a study of CD8+CD57+ T cells in acquired aplastic anemia (dated 2018 in TCRdb). Broadly, across the study: Extracted DNA from sorted CD4+ and CD8+ cells averaged around 3.2 ug, ranging from roughly 0.2 to 30 ug. A CD8+CD57+ expansion meant a frequency higher than the mean frequency seen in healthy subjects. Beyond this particular receptor, the publication reports: Although 25 to 30 CD8+ CDR3 sequences were shared by patients and controls, these sequences appeared highly expressed in patients and within the immunodominant clones of patients. No significant difference in CD8+ Simpson's diversity was found between patients and healthy controls (P=0.060).

Genomic DNA was used as template for profiling of TCR beta VDJ combinations and CDR3 sequences. TCR repertoire sequencing was run on an Illumina HiSeq 2000. Per the source publication's procedure: TRBV/TRBJ rearrangement plots, CDR3 size and DJ length profiles, and Simpson's diversity index were used to assess repertoires. The most abundant DNA sequence in the deep sequencing data was taken as the immunodominant clone. CDR3 amino acid sequences were checked for sharing across subjects and were also compared against the VDJdb database and published repertoires. TCRdb redid the processing of the public reads, applying fastp at Q25 and MiXCR, and retained in-frame beta chains. Rows with one shared CDR3 protein collapse into an entry with the most common genes and DNA. The V and J calls were not made by the authors but by TCRdb's processing. The sample table shows 450,000 to 550,000 distinct CDR3 sequences, and roughly 34% are seen once. 0.7% to 1% of the sample is in the top ten clones.

The patients picked for sequencing were ones in whom flow cytometry had shown an expansion of CD8+CD57+ cells. Every patient had a diagnosis of severe acquired aplastic anemia based on International Study of Aplastic Anemia and Agranulocytosis and Camitta criteria. No patient had received any therapy when blood was sampled. In the study, sorted CD4+ and CD8+ blood T cells from patients with severe aplastic anemia and from healthy subjects underwent deep sequencing of TCR repertoires. Patients were enrolled under clinicaltrials.gov protocols 00001620, 01623167, 00001397, 00071045, 00081523 and 00961064 in the USA. Ficoll-Paque density gradient centrifugation was used to isolate peripheral blood mononuclear cells. Before DNA extraction, CD4+ and CD8+ T cells were sorted with FACS or magnetic beads. The CDR3, from cysteine to phenylalanine, totals 10 residues. Left in the record is the CDR3 DNA by itself, 30 bases read in frame from the first base. Trimming at the junction amounts to 5 bases on V and 6 bases on J, and the germline ends lie 7 bases apart. CDR1 and CDR2 are drawn from the germline V gene: SQVTM, ANQGSEA.

The source is a human donor with aplastic anemia. The V and J segments used are TRBV29-1 and TRBJ1-2, with no confident D gene call. Material for sequencing was sorted CD4+, CD8+, or CD8+CD57+ T cells (not recorded which) from PBMCs. In nucleotide form, the sequence is TGCAGCGTTAGGACCCATGGCTACACCTTC. This yields the protein CSVRTHGYTF.